One and the same sample provided the 14 T cell receptor beta chains below, sequenced in a study of shared clonotypes between healthy human individuals (dated by TCRdb to 2020 to 2022). The library was obtained by the immunoSEQ multiplex PCR assay. TCRdb took this table from immuneACCESS and kept in-frame rearrangements with V and J called. Such tables lack part of the clones; where checked against another copy, unresolved V genes explain under half of the gap, and the rest is unexplained. This sample is represented by 2 million to 2.5 million clones; under 97% of them were singletons. The top ten hold about 0.13% of the sample. Sequences were obtained from naive CD4+ T cells sorted from blood. The sample's cell subset or site label, in plain terms: CD45RA+ positively selected. The origin of the receptors is a man aged 18 to 35 in good health.

This sequence joins TRBV7-2 and TRBJ2-5; TRBD2 aligns across 14 bases. The germline CDR1 and CDR2 sequences are SGHTA and FQGNSA. The junction had 10 bases not matched to a gene; V was cut back by 2 bases and J by 5 bases. The CDR3 length is 18 residues. CDR3 nucleotides: TGTGCCAGCAGCTTACTCGGACTAGCGGGGGGCGGGTTGGAGACCCAGTACTTC. Translation: CASSLLGLAGGGLETQYF.

The V and J genes are TRBV10-1 and TRBJ2-3; possibly TRBD2 for D (6 bases). The V and J ends lost 4 bases and 5 bases respectively, with 13 bases between them. Germline V lookup: CDR1 WNHNN, CDR2 SYGVQD (reference sequence). This CDR3 is 14 amino acids long. The CDR3 loop reads CASSAYGRRDTQYF. In DNA form, the CDR3 reads TGCGCCAGCAGTGCATACGGGAGAAGAGATACGCAGTATTTT.

V usage is TRBV4-1 and J usage is TRBJ2-1, with a tentative D call TRBD2 (6 bases). There are 15 residues in the CDR3. V lost 5 bases and J 7 bases, leaving 18 bases between the germline ends. Germline CDR1 and CDR2: MGHRA and YSYEKL. CDR3 in amino acids: CASSTPGLGGNEQFF. The CDR3 DNA sequence: TGCGCCAGCAGCACCCCGGGACTCGGGGGAAATGAGCAGTTCTTC.

The V and J genes are TRBV7-2 and TRBJ2-1; 13 nucleotides align to TRBD2. Germline V lookup: CDR1 SGHTA, CDR2 FQGNSA. After removal of 4 bases from V and 0 bases from J, the junction contained 0 bases not matched to a gene. This CDR3 region has 16 residues. The CDR3 DNA reads TGTGCCAGCAGCTGGACTAGCGGGGGCTCCTACAATGAGCAGTTCTTC. Its protein product is CASSWTSGGSYNEQFF. Together with reference TRBV7-2 and TRBJ2-1, the CDR3 gives the full variable domain: GAGVSQSPSNKVTEKGKDVELRCDPISGHTALYWYRQSLGQGLEFLIYFQGNSAPDKSGLPSDRFSAERTGGSVSTLTIQRTQQEDSAVYLCASSWTSGGSYNEQFFGPGTRLTVL.

The rearrangement uses TRBV5-5 and TRBJ1-6; D is unresolved. Trimming took off 4 bases at V and 6 bases at J, with 14 bases between the two ends. This CDR3 has 15 residues. The germline V gene encodes CDR1 SGHKS and CDR2 YYEKEE (reference sequence). CDR3 nucleotide sequence: TGTGCCAGCAGCCTAGCTAGGGATCCTAATTCACCCCTCCACTTT. Residues: CASSLARDPNSPLHF. Filled out from reference TRBV5-5 and TRBJ1-6, the complete variable domain reads DAGVTQSPTHLIKTRGQQVTLRCSPISGHKSVSWYQQVLGQGPQFIFQYYEKEERGRGNFPDRFSARQFPNYSSELNVNALLLGDSALYLCASSLARDPNSPLHFGNGTRLTVT.

The V gene is TRBV5-6, the J gene TRBJ2-6; tentative D call: TRBD1 (6 bases). Trimming left V 4 bases short and J 0 bases short, with 8 bases between. The CDR3 totals 15 residues. Germline CDR1 reads SGHDT; CDR2 reads YYEEEE. The CDR3, as DNA: TGTGCCAGCAGCCTGGACAGCTCTGGGGCCAACGTCCTGACTTTC. Its translation: CASSLDSSGANVLTF.

This clone was seen a single time. The CDR3 DNA reads TGCGCCAGCAGCTTGTCGGTAGTGGGAGGCTACGAGCAGTACTTC. It yields the protein CASSLSVVGGYEQYF. The chain combines TRBV5-1 with TRBJ2-7; possible D gene TRBD2, 6 bases. This CDR3 has 15 amino acids. V lost 1 base to trimming and J lost 3 bases, with 14 bases between them. Germline V CDR1 and CDR2: SGHRS, YFSETQ.

DNA for the CDR3: TGTGCCAGCAGGGTTGGTAGTACGGTTTTCGAAAAACTGTTTTTT. This codes for CASRVGSTVFEKLFF. The rearrangement joins TRBV6-5 to TRBJ1-4; D is ambiguous. The length of the CDR3 is 15 residues. Germline loops: CDR1 MNHEY, CDR2 SVGAGI. Trimming removed 6 bases at V and 8 bases at J, with 19 bases between.

This sequence joins TRBV5-5 and TRBJ1-2, with TRBD1 as a possible D gene (5 bases). The germline gives CDR1 SGHKS, CDR2 YYEKEE (reference sequence). This CDR3 has 13 residues. The germline V and J ends were trimmed by 5 bases and 4 bases, with 12 bases remaining between them. This CDR3 is CASSLTETYGYTF. In DNA form, the CDR3 reads TGTGCCAGCAGTTTGACAGAGACCTATGGCTACACCTTC.

The genes are TRBV6-6 and TRBJ2-3; D might be TRBD2 (7 bases). This CDR3 comprises 14 residues. CDR1 is MNHNY and CDR2 is SVGAGI in the germline V gene (reference sequence). Trimming pared 2 bases from V and 3 bases from J, leaving 9 bases between. The CDR3 DNA sequence: TGTGCCAGCAGTTACGAGGGGGGGACAGATACGCAGTATTTT. It encodes CASSYEGGTDTQYF.

This clone was detected only once. This chain uses TRBV4-3 with TRBJ2-5; TRBD1 matches at 10 bases. With 0 bases clipped from V and 6 bases from J, the junction kept 10 bases outside the gene matches. The CDR3 is made up of 17 amino acids. Germline-derived CDR1 and CDR2 are LGHNA and YSLEER. The CDR3 region is CASSQDHSTGGTKTQYF. CDR3 nucleotide sequence: TGCGCCAGCAGCCAAGATCATTCGACAGGGGGCACGAAGACCCAGTACTTC.

In this sample, this clone turned up once. Other DNA sequences from this sample encode an identical CDR3 as well. The J gene is TRBJ2-3, the V gene TRBV5-4; no definite D call. Per germline, CDR1 SGHNT and CDR2 YYREEE (reference sequence). The CDR3 has 14 residues. Trimming took 1 base from V and 0 from J, leaving 6 bases between them. CDR3 DNA: TGTGCCAGCAGCTTGCTCAGTAGCACAGATACGCAGTATTTT. It is translated as CASSLLSSTDTQYF.

V usage is TRBV7-9 and J usage is TRBJ1-4, with unresolved D. Trimming removed 1 base from V and 4 bases from J, with 10 bases in between. CDR1 SEHNR and CDR2 FQNEAQ come from the germline V gene (reference sequence). The CDR3 length is 15 residues. CDR3 region: CASSLGTVFNEKLFF. CDR3 coding DNA: TGTGCCAGCAGCTTAGGGACGGTGTTTAATGAAAAACTGTTTTTT.

This clone appeared a few times. CDR3 protein: CASSQGPVNEKLFF. The CDR3 nucleotides read TGCGCCAGCAGCCAAGGGCCGGTTAATGAAAAACTGTTTTTT. J is TRBJ1-4 and V is TRBV4-1; D gene unclear. CDR1 is MGHRA, CDR2 YSYEKL, per germline. V lost 1 base, J lost 4 bases, and 7 bases lay in between. The CDR3 loop spans 14 amino acids.